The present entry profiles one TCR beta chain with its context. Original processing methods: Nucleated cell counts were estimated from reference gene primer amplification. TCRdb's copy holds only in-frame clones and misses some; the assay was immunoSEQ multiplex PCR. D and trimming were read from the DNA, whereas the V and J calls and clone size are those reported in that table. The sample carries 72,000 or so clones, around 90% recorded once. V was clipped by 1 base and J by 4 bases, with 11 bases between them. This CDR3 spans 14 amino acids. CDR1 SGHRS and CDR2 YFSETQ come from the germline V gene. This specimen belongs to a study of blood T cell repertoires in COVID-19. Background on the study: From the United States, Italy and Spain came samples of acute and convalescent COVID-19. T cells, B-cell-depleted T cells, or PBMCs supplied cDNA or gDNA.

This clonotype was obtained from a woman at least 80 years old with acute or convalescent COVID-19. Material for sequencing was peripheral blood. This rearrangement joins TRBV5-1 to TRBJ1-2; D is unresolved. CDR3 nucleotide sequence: TGCGCCAGCAGCTTGACTGATCTGAGCTATGGCTACACCTTC. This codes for CASSLTDLSYGYTF.